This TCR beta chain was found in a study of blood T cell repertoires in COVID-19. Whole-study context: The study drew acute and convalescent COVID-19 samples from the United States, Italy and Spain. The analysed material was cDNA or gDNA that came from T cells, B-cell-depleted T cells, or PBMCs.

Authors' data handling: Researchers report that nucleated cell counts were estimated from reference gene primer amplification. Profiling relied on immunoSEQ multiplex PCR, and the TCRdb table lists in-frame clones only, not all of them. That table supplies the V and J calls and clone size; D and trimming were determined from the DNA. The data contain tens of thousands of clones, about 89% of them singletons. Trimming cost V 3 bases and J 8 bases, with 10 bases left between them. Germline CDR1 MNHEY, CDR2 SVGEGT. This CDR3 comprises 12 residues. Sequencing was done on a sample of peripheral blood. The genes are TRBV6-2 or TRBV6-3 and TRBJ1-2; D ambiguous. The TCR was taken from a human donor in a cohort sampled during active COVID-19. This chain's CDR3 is CASSYLSGGYTF. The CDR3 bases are TGTGCCAGCAGTTATCTCAGCGGCGGCTACACCTTC.